Listed here are 16 T cell receptor beta chains from one sample, sequenced in a study of blood T cell repertoires in COVID-19. Clones were sequenced by immunoSEQ multiplex PCR, and TCRdb holds only the in-frame ones, with some missing. The sample lists some 54,000 clones; under 85% were seen once. Sequenced input: peripheral blood. These receptors all come from a woman aged 60-75 years with acute or convalescent COVID-19.

This clone appeared a few times. This sequence joins TRBV4-2 and TRBJ1-6, with 7 bases that match TRBD1. Germline CDR1 is LGHNA and CDR2 is YNFKEQ. V was clipped by 0 bases and J by 6 bases; unmatched bases: 5. This CDR3 comprises 16 residues. This CDR3 reads CASSQDIPGGNSPLHF. The CDR3 DNA is TGTGCCAGCAGCCAAGATATTCCAGGGGGTAATTCACCCCTCCACTTT.

This clone was found once. The chain combines TRBV29-1 with TRBJ1-1; D unclear. The CDR3 sequence is 13 residues long. V was cut by 7 bases and J by 1 base, with 13 bases left in between. Germline-derived CDR1 and CDR2 are SQVTM and ANQGSEA. CDR3 bases: TGCAGCGCTCGTGGGCAGACGAACACTGAAGCTTTCTTT. Encoded protein: CSARGQTNTEAFF.

V usage is TRBV5-1 and J usage is TRBJ1-4; TRBD1 agrees at 8 bases. Germline CDR1 and CDR2: SGHRS and YFSETQ. The CDR3 is made up of 16 amino acids. The V and J ends lost 6 bases and 6 bases, in that order; junction bases with no gene match: 13. CDR3 nucleotide sequence: TGCGCCAGCACCCCCACGAAGGACAGGGTGGATGAAAAACTGTTTTTT. This sequence encodes CASTPTKDRVDEKLFF.

This rearrangement joins TRBV5-1 to TRBJ2-1, with no clear D. The V and J ends lost 2 bases and 8 bases respectively, with 14 bases between them. From germline, CDR1 is SGHRS and CDR2 YFSETQ. This CDR3 is 14 amino acids long. The CDR3 nucleotides are TGCGCCAGCAGCTTCGGTTACTCCCGAGATGAGCAGTTCTTC. Its protein product is CASSFGYSRDEQFF. The full variable domain, rest sourced from reference TRBV5-1 and TRBJ2-1, is KAGVTQTPRYLIKTRGQQVTLSCSPISGHRSVSWYQQTPGQGLQFLFEYFSETQRNKGNFPGRFSGRQFSNSRSEMNVSTLELGDSALYLCASSFGYSRDEQFFGPGTRLTVL.

This clone was observed a few times. V usage is TRBV28 and J usage is TRBJ1-2, with 8 bases identical to TRBD1. The germline V gene has CDR1 MDHEN and CDR2 SYDVKM. V shed 2 bases, J shed 8 bases, and the junction held 4 bases outside the gene matches. The CDR3 totals 13 residues. The chain's CDR3 is CASSLPRGQGYTF. The CDR3 DNA reads TGTGCCAGCAGTTTACCCAGGGGGCAGGGCTACACCTTC.

The chain recombines TRBV28 with TRBJ1-5; TRBD1 agrees at 8 bases. This CDR3 comprises 16 residues. After removal of 6 bases from V and 2 bases from J, the junction contained 9 bases not matched to a gene. The germline CDR1 and CDR2 sequences are MDHEN and SYDVKM. This chain's CDR3 is CASSHETGDGNQPQHF. The CDR3 DNA reads as TGTGCCAGCAGCCACGAGACAGGGGACGGCAATCAGCCCCAGCATTTT.

The count of this clone is one. V is TRBV3-1 (or the pseudogene TRBV3-2) and J is TRBJ1-4; possibly TRBD1 for D (6 bases). Germline-derived CDR1 and CDR2 are LGHDT and YNNKEL (reference sequence). Between the trimmed V and J ends, which lost 0 bases and 6 bases, there was a span of 11 bases. The CDR3 runs 15 residues. The CDR3 reads CASSQDQQGDEKLFF. CDR3 coding DNA: TGTGCCAGCAGCCAAGACCAACAGGGAGATGAAAAACTGTTTTTT.

The V gene is TRBV6-5, the J gene TRBJ1-2, with D perhaps matching TRBD1 (6 bases). With 6 bases removed from V and 6 bases from J, the gap between germline ends came to 11 bases. CDR1 and CDR2 (germline): MNHEY, SVGAGI. CDR3 length equals 12 residues. CDR3 sequence: CASRINRDGYTF. The DNA of the CDR3 is TGTGCCAGCAGGATAAACAGGGATGGCTACACCTTC.

The rearrangement links TRBV10-1 to TRBJ2-7, with D perhaps TRBD1 (6 bases). V lost 3 bases and J 10 bases, leaving 13 bases between the germline ends. Germline values: CDR1 WNHNN, CDR2 SYGVQD (reference sequence). The CDR3 spans 12 residues. The CDR3: CASSEVQGRQYF. In nucleotides, the CDR3 is TGCGCCAGCAGTGAAGTCCAGGGGCGTCAGTACTTC.

J is TRBJ2-2 and V is TRBV6-2 or TRBV6-3, with D possibly TRBD2 on 6 matching bases. Trimming pared 2 bases from V and 2 bases from J, leaving 12 bases between. Per germline, CDR1 MNHEY and CDR2 SVGEGT. The CDR3 is made up of 16 amino acids. The CDR3 loop is CASSYPLAANTGELFF. DNA of the CDR3: TGTGCCAGCAGTTACCCTTTAGCGGCTAACACCGGGGAGCTGTTTTTT.

The rearrangement links TRBV28 to TRBJ1-4; 8 nucleotides agree with TRBD1. V gave up 5 bases and J gave up 0 bases; unmatched junction bases: 5. The CDR3 covers 16 residues. Germline CDR1 MDHEN, CDR2 SYDVKM. The CDR3 is CASSPQGAPTNEKLFF. In DNA, the CDR3 is TGTGCCAGCAGTCCTCAGGGGGCCCCAACTAATGAAAAACTGTTTTTT.

The gene calls are TRBV29-1 and TRBJ1-2, with D perhaps matching TRBD1 (5 bases). V was trimmed by 4 bases and J by 0 bases, leaving 18 bases between them. The CDR3 consists of 16 residues. Germline-derived CDR1 and CDR2 are SQVTM and ANQGSEA. The CDR3 here is CSVGILQGKANYGYTF. CDR3 nucleotide sequence: TGCAGCGTTGGGATCCTTCAGGGAAAAGCTAACTATGGCTACACCTTC.

This clone was seen more than once but under ten times. The chain joins TRBV7-9 to TRBJ2-2, with 10 bases lining up with TRBD2. The germline V gene encodes CDR1 SEHNR and CDR2 FQNEAQ (reference sequence). With 4 bases clipped from V and 4 bases from J, the junction kept 3 bases outside the gene matches. The CDR3 covers 15 residues. CDR3: CASSSSGRTTGELFF. The CDR3 DNA reads as TGTGCCAGCAGCTCTAGCGGGAGAACCACCGGGGAGCTGTTTTTT.

The rearrangement uses TRBV6-5 and TRBJ2-3; D gene uncertain. The CDR3 is 14 residues long. Germline CDR1 and CDR2: MNHEY and SVGAGI. The V end was cut by 4 bases, the J end by 7 bases, with 15 bases between. Written as DNA, the CDR3 is TGTGCCAGCAGTTCTCCCCTTACGAGGAATACGCAGTATTTT. This encodes CASSSPLTRNTQYF.

The chain combines TRBV12-3 or TRBV12-4 with TRBJ2-2; D gene unclear. The V end was cut by 2 bases, the J end by 4 bases, with 5 bases between. The CDR3 sequence is 13 residues long. The DNA of the CDR3 is TGTGCCAGCAGTTTACGTTTCACCGGGGAGCTGTTTTTT. This sequence encodes CASSLRFTGELFF.

The V call is TRBV29-1, the J call TRBJ1-4; D is ambiguous. Trimming removed 7 bases from V and 7 bases from J, with 10 bases in between. The CDR3 totals 11 residues. Germline CDR1 reads SQVTM; CDR2 reads ANQGSEA. The CDR3 nucleotides read TGCAGCGCAGAGGCGGGTGAAAAACTGTTTTTT. This encodes CSAEAGEKLFF.